These 28 T cell receptor beta chains were all obtained from the same sample, sequenced in a study of vaccination effects on CD4 cells after COVID-19. With the ViraFEST assay, the study expanded antigen-specific CD4+ T cells using viral peptide pools, then sequenced them. CD4+ T cell isolation took place after less than 13 days of culture. Either the BNT162b2 or mRNA-1273 vaccine was given to participants in two doses. No cognate antigen is known for these TCRs. Method: immunoSEQ multiplex PCR; TCRdb's copy keeps in-frame clones and lacks some. Counted here are tens of thousands of clones, about 80% occurring once; the ten biggest clones make up 0.95%. Specimen: CD4+ T cells from PBMCs cultured with HCoV-OC43 spike peptides, collected after COVID-19 vaccination. The sample's subset: HCoV-OC43 spike overlapping peptide pool stimulation. The receptor source for this set is a human donor who received a COVID-19 vaccine.

V and J are TRBV4-1 and TRBJ2-3; 15 bases agree with TRBD2. The CDR3 covers 20 residues. V lost 2 bases and J lost 0; bases outside the gene matches: 9. Germline values: CDR1 MGHRA, CDR2 YSYEKL. The CDR3 here is CASSQSSGTSGGRSTDTQYF. The DNA for the CDR3 is TGCGCCAGCAGCCAATCCTCCGGGACTAGCGGGGGGAGGAGCACAGATACGCAGTATTTT.

The gene calls are TRBV7-3 and TRBJ2-3, with 9 bases lining up with TRBD1. The CDR3 is 16 amino acids. Germline assignment: CDR1 SGHTA and CDR2 FQGTGA. Losses at the gene ends were 2 bases for V and 2 bases for J; bases not matched to a gene: 5. CDR3 region: CASSLVGQGFTDTQYF. The CDR3 coding sequence is TGTGCCAGCAGCTTAGTCGGACAGGGGTTCACAGATACGCAGTATTTT. Full variable domain (remainder filled in from reference TRBV7-3 and TRBJ2-3): GAGVSQTPSNKVTEKGKYVELRCDPISGHTALYWYRQSLGQGPEFLIYFQGTGAADDSGLPNDRFFAVRPEGSVSTLKIQRTERGDSAVYLCASSLVGQGFTDTQYFGPGTRLTVL.

The CDR3 region has the DNA TGTGCCAGCAGTCTAAAGGGACATCAGAACACTGAAGCTTTCTTT. It translates to CASSLKGHQNTEAFF. The J gene is TRBJ1-1, the V gene TRBV6-5; maybe TRBD1 (6 bases). This CDR3 spans 15 amino acids. Trimming left V 5 bases short and J 1 base short, with 14 bases between. CDR1 is MNHEY and CDR2 is SVGAGI in the germline V gene.

The rearrangement links TRBV30 to TRBJ1-5; D remains ambiguous. Germline CDR1 and CDR2: GTSNPN and SVGIG (reference sequence). V was trimmed by 2 bases and J by 0 bases, leaving 11 bases between them. The CDR3 loop spans 15 amino acids. In DNA, the CDR3 is TGTGCCTGGAGTAGGCAGTCATATAGCAATCAGCCCCAGCATTTT. It codes for CAWSRQSYSNQPQHF.

The chain is built from TRBV18 and TRBJ1-6; 7 bases map to TRBD1. Looked up from germline, CDR1 is KGHSH and CDR2 is LQKENI. The CDR3 has 14 amino acids. Trimming at V came to 4 bases and at J to 10 bases, leaving 7 bases not matched to a gene. The CDR3 nucleotides read TGTGCCAGCTCACTTCGTCAGGGGGAGTCACCCCTCCACTTT. As protein: CASSLRQGESPLHF.

The V and J genes are TRBV25-1 and TRBJ2-1; 10 nucleotides match TRBD2. The junction had 9 bases not matched to a gene; V was cut back by 7 bases and J by 3 bases. The CDR3 totals 16 residues. Germline V gene sequence: CDR1 MGHDK, CDR2 SYGVNS. The CDR3 DNA is TGTGCCAGCATGGCTAGCGGGGGAACTGACTACAATGAGCAGTTCTTC. Its protein product is CASMASGGTDYNEQFF. Combining the CDR3 with reference TRBV25-1 and TRBJ2-1 gives the whole variable domain EADIYQTPRYLVIGTGKKITLECSQTMGHDKMYWYQQDPGMELHLIHYSYGVNSTEKGDLSSESTVSRIRTEHFPLTLESARPSHTSQYLCASMASGGTDYNEQFFGPGTRLTVL.

The chain is built from TRBV10-2 and TRBJ2-1, with 10 bases fitting TRBD2. This CDR3 spans 14 amino acids. V was clipped by 5 bases and J by 8 bases; unmatched bases: 6. Germline CDR1 reads WSHSY; CDR2 reads SAAADI. This CDR3 reads CASSSSGGVYEQFF. The CDR3 DNA follows: TGCGCCAGCAGTTCCAGCGGGGGGGTCTATGAGCAGTTCTTC.

The J gene is TRBJ1-3, the V gene TRBV4-1; tentative D call: TRBD1 (6 bases). V was cut by 1 base and J by 0 bases, with 13 bases left in between. The CDR3 spans 17 residues. Germline V gene sequence: CDR1 MGHRA, CDR2 YSYEKL. The CDR3 loop reads CASSQGPTGLSGNTIYF. For the CDR3, the DNA is TGCGCCAGCAGCCAAGGTCCGACAGGACTCTCTGGAAACACCATATATTTT.

The chain has TRBV23-1 and TRBJ2-6, with D tentatively TRBD2 (6 bases). TRBV23-1 is an ORF; its function is uncertain. Trimming removed 0 bases at V and 4 bases at J, with 13 bases between. The CDR3 sequence is 17 residues long. The CDR3 nucleotides are TGCGCCAGCAGTCAATCGACGGAGGGCACCGGGGCCAACGTCCTGACTTTC. This translates into CASSQSTEGTGANVLTF.

V gene TRBV7-8 combines with J gene TRBJ1-5; no definite D call. The V end lost 1 base, the J end lost 3 bases, and 16 bases lay between the germline ends. The CDR3 extends over 17 amino acids. Germline loops: CDR1 SGHVS, CDR2 FQNEAQ. The CDR3 bases are TGTGCCAGCAGCTTAGGTCCCGTACCTATCGACAATCAGCCCCAGCATTTT. Residues: CASSLGPVPIDNQPQHF.

V is TRBV5-8 and J is TRBJ2-5, with D perhaps matching TRBD1 (6 bases). The CDR3 runs 15 residues. Germline CDR1 SGHTS, CDR2 YDEGEE. V shed 3 bases and J shed 4 bases, with 16 bases lying between them. CDR3 sequence: CASSSPGVQLETQYF. DNA for the CDR3: TGTGCCAGCAGCTCCCCAGGGGTCCAGTTAGAGACCCAGTACTTC.

The chain combines TRBV6-5 with TRBJ1-5, with D unclear. CDR1 and CDR2 (germline): MNHEY, SVGAGI. The CDR3 covers 13 residues. V lost 5 bases and J 2 bases, leaving 7 bases between the germline ends. CDR3 DNA sequence: TGTGCCAGCAGTACAGATCGCAATCAGCCCCAGCATTTT. The encoded protein is CASSTDRNQPQHF.

The V gene is TRBV2, the J gene TRBJ1-4, with D possibly matching TRBD1 (5 bases). The CDR3 contains 14 residues. Trimming removed 5 bases from V and 5 bases from J, with 12 bases in between. Germline CDR1 is SNHLY and CDR2 is FYNNEI. The CDR3 coding sequence is TGTGCCAGCAGTATACAGGTGGGAAATGAAAAACTGTTTTTT. Encoded protein: CASSIQVGNEKLFF.

The CDR3 sequence: CASSLAADNYGYTF. The CDR3 nucleotides are TGTGCCAGCAGCTTGGCGGCGGACAACTATGGCTACACCTTC. This chain uses TRBV5-5 with TRBJ1-2, with no clear D. CDR1 is SGHKS, CDR2 YYEKEE, per germline (reference sequence). The CDR3 is 14 residues long. Trimming took 0 bases from V and 2 from J, leaving 8 bases between them.

This chain connects TRBV7-9 to TRBJ2-5, with unresolved D. The CDR3 is 13 amino acids. Looked up from germline, CDR1 is SEHNR and CDR2 is FQNEAQ (reference sequence). The V end was cut by 6 bases, the J end by 5 bases, with 13 bases between. CDR3 loop: CASSPLGRETQYF. For the CDR3, the DNA is TGTGCCAGCAGTCCATTGGGTCGGGAGACCCAGTACTTC.

The rearrangement uses TRBV30 and TRBJ2-5; D might be TRBD1 or TRBD2, each matching 7 bases. The V and J ends lost 3 bases and 5 bases respectively, with 16 bases between them. Germline assignment: CDR1 GTSNPN and CDR2 SVGIG (reference sequence). CDR3 length: 14 amino acids. CDR3 sequence: CAWSMTGRGETQYF. The CDR3 coding sequence is TGTGCCTGGAGCATGACAGGGCGGGGGGAGACCCAGTACTTC.

The gene calls are TRBV7-3 and TRBJ2-1; 7 bases align to TRBD2. Trimming took 5 bases from V and 11 from J; bases not matched to a gene: 3. Germline loops: CDR1 SGHTA, CDR2 FQGTGA. The CDR3 has 11 amino acids. The CDR3 DNA is TGTGCCAGCAGCGCCGGGAGGAAGCAGTTCTTC. Protein sequence: CASSAGRKQFF.

This sequence joins TRBV6-5 and TRBJ2-2; D is unresolved. V shed 0 bases and J shed 3 bases, with 11 bases lying between them. Germline CDR1 and CDR2: MNHEY and SVGAGI. The CDR3 loop spans 16 amino acids. The CDR3 DNA is TGTGCCAGCAGTTACTCTGCTTTTGGATACACCGGGGAGCTGTTTTTT. Translating gives CASSYSAFGYTGELFF.

The chain joins TRBV9 to TRBJ2-3; no reliable D call. Germline loops: CDR1 SGDLS, CDR2 YYNGEE. Trimming cost V 0 bases and J 3 bases, with 17 bases left between them. This CDR3 contains 17 residues. The CDR3 DNA follows: TGTGCCAGCAGCGTAGCTGGTGGGGTGCGCGCAACAGATACGCAGTATTTT. Its translation: CASSVAGGVRATDTQYF.

The chain has TRBV3-1 (or the pseudogene TRBV3-2) and TRBJ1-4, with unresolved D. Germline CDR1 LGHDT, CDR2 YNNKEL (reference sequence). Trimming removed 7 bases from V and 8 bases from J, with 17 bases in between. The CDR3 loop spans 14 amino acids. CDR3 residues: CASTDDGKSEKLFF. The CDR3 nucleotides are TGTGCCAGCACCGACGACGGAAAATCCGAAAAACTGTTTTTT.

The V and J genes are TRBV5-1 and TRBJ1-3, with D possibly being TRBD1 (5 bases). Germline V CDR1 and CDR2: SGHRS, YFSETQ. Between the trimmed V and J ends, which lost 4 bases and 3 bases, there was a span of 11 bases. The CDR3 runs 14 residues. The CDR3 DNA is TGCGCCAGCAGCACAGCCCAGGGTGGAAACACCATATATTTT. Its translation: CASSTAQGGNTIYF.

The rearrangement uses TRBV29-1 and TRBJ1-1; D unresolved. Germline CDR1 and CDR2: SQVTM and ANQGSEA. This CDR3 has 13 residues. Trimming took off 4 bases at V and 1 base at J, with 10 bases between the two ends. The CDR3 DNA reads TGCAGCGTTGTTTCTGGCGGGAACACTGAAGCTTTCTTT. As protein: CSVVSGGNTEAFF.

The chain links TRBV6-5 to TRBJ1-6, with TRBD1 matching 7 bases. V lost 6 bases, J lost 8 bases, and 10 bases stayed unmatched. Per germline, CDR1 MNHEY and CDR2 SVGAGI. The CDR3 sequence is 15 residues long. Here the CDR3 reads CASRGWDSGHSPLHF. The CDR3 DNA sequence: TGTGCCAGCAGAGGTTGGGACAGCGGGCATTCACCCCTCCACTTT.

V usage is TRBV25-1 and J usage is TRBJ1-3, with a weak D call TRBD1 (5 bases). Germline V gene lookup returns CDR1 MGHDK and CDR2 SYGVNS. This CDR3 contains 15 residues. V lost 1 base to trimming and J lost 0 bases, with 7 bases between them. Here the CDR3 reads CASSESGGSGNTIYF. The DNA for the CDR3 is TGTGCCAGCAGTGAATCTGGGGGCTCTGGAAACACCATATATTTT.

This clone was seen a single time. The V gene is TRBV10-3, the J gene TRBJ2-5, with 9 bases that match TRBD1. CDR1 is ENHRY and CDR2 is SYGVKD in the germline V gene. The CDR3 is made up of 15 amino acids. J gave up 8 bases and V 3 bases, and 10 bases lay outside the gene matches. CDR3 amino acids: CAISDGDRASLTQYF. The CDR3 DNA is TGTGCCATCAGTGATGGGGACAGGGCTTCTCTCACCCAGTACTTC.

The rearrangement links TRBV3-1 (or the pseudogene TRBV3-2) to TRBJ1-1; 7 bases align to TRBD1. The CDR3 is 15 amino acids. Germline V gene lookup returns CDR1 LGHDT and CDR2 YNNKEL (reference sequence). Unmatched junction bases numbered 7, after V lost 2 bases and J lost 4 bases. The CDR3 DNA sequence: TGTGCCAGCAGCCAACGAATCAGGGGGAGCACTGAAGCTTTCTTT. Encoded protein: CASSQRIRGSTEAFF.

The V gene is TRBV2, the J gene TRBJ2-1; possible D gene TRBD2, 6 bases. From germline, CDR1 is SNHLY and CDR2 FYNNEI. The CDR3 consists of 15 residues. V shed 4 bases and J shed 4 bases, with 14 bases lying between them. This CDR3 is CASSVYGAGYNEQFF. For the CDR3, the DNA is TGTGCCAGCAGTGTATATGGGGCGGGGTACAATGAGCAGTTCTTC.

CDR3 loop: CASSASSLAGITGELFF. CDR3 bases: TGTGCCAGCAGCGCCTCCTCACTAGCGGGGATCACCGGGGAGCTGTTTTTT. The J gene is TRBJ2-2, the V gene TRBV9; TRBD2 matches at 10 bases. This CDR3 is built from 17 residues. Unmatched junction bases numbered 9, after V lost 3 bases and J lost 4 bases. Per the germline V gene, CDR1 is SGDLS and CDR2 is YYNGEE.